The clone carrying this T cell receptor (beta chain) was counted between two and nine times. Thyroid ultrasound and orbital computed tomography, with clinical symptoms and serum thyroxine and TRAb, informed diagnoses. The PBMCs were sourced from fresh peripheral blood (more than 9 ml). The data are from a study of T cells in Graves' hyperthyroidism and ophthalmopathy. The CDR3 spans 17 residues. CDR1 is SNHLY, CDR2 FYNNEI, per germline. The ends were cut back, 4 bases at V and 3 bases at J, with 21 bases in the middle. Amplification of TCR beta CDR3 regions was performed using RNA transcripts as template. RT-PCR in the first round (using the HTBI primer set) targeted the TCR CDR3. TCRdb recomputed calls from the multiplex PCR reads with MiXCR, one row per CDR3 protein. This table holds around 490,000 distinct CDR3 sequences, less than 20% found once.

The clonotype originates from a middle-aged man with Graves' ophthalmopathy. This chain connects TRBV2 to TRBJ1-1; D not resolved. Material for sequencing was blood. CDR3 bases: TGTGCCAGCAGTGCGAGGGCAATCTTAAACGGGGACACTGAAGCTTTCTTT. It is translated as CASSARAILNGDTEAFF. Supplemented by reference TRBV2 and TRBJ1-1, the full variable domain reads EPEVTQTPSHQVTQMGQEVILRCVPISNHLYFYWYRQILGQKVEFLVSFYNNEISEKSEIFDDQFSVERPDGSNFTLKIRSTKLEDSAMYFCASSARAILNGDTEAFFGQGTRLTVV.